One and the same sample provided the 32 T cell receptor beta chains below, sequenced in a study of blood T cell repertoires in COVID-19. Sequencing was performed with immunoSEQ multiplex PCR; in TCRdb, only in-frame clones are kept and a portion is missing. The sample has roughly 200,000 clones; roughly 80% are singletons. Sequencing was done on a sample of peripheral blood. These receptor sequences come from a woman older than 75 with COVID-19, enrolled during active disease.

The rearrangement joins TRBV14 to TRBJ2-3, with a possible D match to TRBD2 (5 bases). V was shortened by 4 bases and J by 5 bases, with 22 bases between the two germline ends. Germline lookup yields CDR1 SGHDN and CDR2 FVKESK. The CDR3 length is 17 residues. The CDR3 region has the DNA TGTGCCAGCAGCCTCGCCACCTTCGCTATCCGGGGAGATACGCAGTATTTT. As protein: CASSLATFAIRGDTQYF.

The rearrangement uses TRBV5-1 and TRBJ2-5; D might be TRBD2 (6 bases). The CDR3 extends over 14 amino acids. Per the germline V gene, CDR1 is SGHRS and CDR2 is YFSETQ. Trimming stripped 3 bases from V and 4 bases from J, with 13 bases between. The DNA for the CDR3 is TGCGCCAGCAGCTCGGGACTCGCCAGAGAGACCCAGTACTTC. Protein: CASSSGLARETQYF.

V usage is TRBV2 and J usage is TRBJ1-4, with 7 bases that match TRBD1. The length of the CDR3 is 15 residues. Germline lookup yields CDR1 SNHLY and CDR2 FYNNEI. Trimming removed 7 bases from V and 7 bases from J; junction bases left unmatched: 12. CDR3 in amino acids: CASMGVETGSEKLFF. CDR3 coding DNA: TGTGCCAGCATGGGGGTTGAGACAGGGTCTGAAAAACTGTTTTTT. The full variable domain, in which reference TRBV2 and TRBJ1-4 provide the parts outside the CDR3, is EPEVTQTPSHQVTQMGQEVILRCVPISNHLYFYWYRQILGQKVEFLVSFYNNEISEKSEIFDDQFSVERPDGSNFTLKIRSTKLEDSAMYFCASMGVETGSEKLFFGSGTQLSVL.

The rearrangement joins TRBV7-2 to TRBJ2-7, with TRBD1 matching over 10 bases. The CDR3 extends over 13 amino acids. V trimming: 4 bases; J trimming: 8 bases; junction bases outside the gene matches: 5. Germline values: CDR1 SGHTA, CDR2 FQGNSA. The CDR3 here is CASSSPGQGKQYF. For the CDR3, the DNA is TGTGCCAGCAGCTCACCGGGACAGGGGAAGCAGTACTTC.

In its sample, this clone was seen a few times. This chain uses TRBV6-2 or TRBV6-3 with TRBJ2-7, with D possibly matching TRBD2 (6 bases). CDR3 length: 16 amino acids. Germline assignment: CDR1 MNHEY and CDR2 SVGEGT. Trimming pared 6 bases from V and 1 base from J, leaving 19 bases between. DNA for the CDR3: TGTGCCAGCAGCCCACTTATGGCGGGATGGTCCTACGAGCAGTACTTC. This translates into CASSPLMAGWSYEQYF.

This CDR3 reads CASSGTGASNQPQHF. The DNA for the CDR3 is TGTGCCAGCAGCGGGACAGGGGCGAGCAATCAGCCCCAGCATTTT. The V gene is TRBV9, the J gene TRBJ1-5, with TRBD1 matching over 9 bases. The trim removed 3 bases at V and 1 base at J, leaving 2 bases unmatched. Germline loops: CDR1 SGDLS, CDR2 YYNGEE. The CDR3 has 15 residues.

This clone was counted a few times. Other DNA sequences of this sample code for an identical CDR3. The V gene is TRBV12-3 or TRBV12-4, the J gene TRBJ1-5; 9 bases are shared with TRBD1. The CDR3 length is 13 residues. The ends lost 6 bases at V and 7 bases at J; junction bases unmatched: 4. CDR3 nucleotide sequence: TGTGCCAGCAGCTGGACAGGGGACCAGCCCCAGCATTTT. It is translated as CASSWTGDQPQHF.

The V and J genes are TRBV6-4 and TRBJ2-7; TRBD1 matches at 8 bases. V shed 2 bases and J 7 bases; nucleotides not matched to a gene: 4. CDR1 is MRHNA and CDR2 is SNTAGT in the germline V gene. The CDR3 sequence is 13 residues long. CDR3 bases: TGTGCCAGCAGTGACGGACAGGGTTATGAGCAGTACTTC. Translation: CASSDGQGYEQYF.

The rearrangement links TRBV2 to TRBJ2-5, with TRBD2 as a possible D gene (6 bases). Per the germline V gene, CDR1 is SNHLY and CDR2 is FYNNEI. The CDR3 is made up of 15 amino acids. Trimming left V 6 bases short and J 1 base short, with 15 bases between. CDR3 sequence: CASREGWGSQETQYF. Written as DNA, the CDR3 is TGTGCCAGCAGGGAGGGTTGGGGGTCCCAAGAGACCCAGTACTTC.

The chain is built from TRBV5-1 and TRBJ2-5; TRBD2 matches 7 bases. The CDR3 sequence is 17 residues long. CDR1 SGHRS and CDR2 YFSETQ come from the germline V gene. V lost 0 bases to trimming and J lost 2 bases; unmatched junction nucleotides: 10. The chain's CDR3 is CASSLAGRAGEQETQYF. The CDR3 region has the DNA TGCGCCAGCAGCTTGGCGGGTAGGGCGGGAGAACAAGAGACCCAGTACTTC.

The CDR3 spells CASSKTAANTEAFF. CDR3 nucleotides: TGTGCCAGCAGCAAAACGGCGGCGAACACTGAAGCTTTCTTT. The rearrangement uses TRBV5-4 and TRBJ1-1; no reliable D call. The CDR3 is 14 residues long. Trimming took 4 bases from V and 1 from J, leaving 11 bases between them. Germline CDR1 reads SGHNT; CDR2 reads YYREEE (reference sequence).

The genes are TRBV3-1 (or the pseudogene TRBV3-2) and TRBJ1-1; possibly TRBD1 for D (5 bases). Germline assignment: CDR1 LGHDT and CDR2 YNNKEL (reference sequence). This CDR3 is built from 13 residues. Trimming stripped 2 bases from V and 6 bases from J, with 10 bases between. The CDR3 DNA reads TGTGCCAGCAGCCAACAGGGTCGGGCTGAAGCTTTCTTT. This gives the protein CASSQQGRAEAFF.

The genes are TRBV6-5 and TRBJ1-1; 7 positions agree with TRBD1. CDR1 is MNHEY and CDR2 is SVGAGI in the germline V gene. The CDR3 covers 15 residues. The trim removed 10 bases at V and 0 bases at J, leaving 11 bases unmatched. The CDR3 region is CATLRQGAVNTEAFF. CDR3 DNA: TGTGCCACCCTTCGACAGGGAGCGGTGAACACTGAAGCTTTCTTT.

The V gene is TRBV7-9, the J gene TRBJ2-3, with 7 bases aligning to TRBD1. CDR1 is SEHNR and CDR2 is FQNEAQ in the germline V gene (reference sequence). The CDR3 covers 15 residues. Trimming removed 5 bases from V and 2 bases from J; junction bases left unmatched: 7. CDR3 region: CASSIDRAFTDTQYF. CDR3 in DNA: TGTGCCAGCAGCATCGACAGGGCCTTCACAGATACGCAGTATTTT.

This clone appeared many times. V usage is TRBV10-3 and J usage is TRBJ2-7, with a weak D call TRBD2 (5 bases). Germline V gene sequence: CDR1 ENHRY, CDR2 SYGVKD. The CDR3 covers 15 residues. V was cut by 6 bases and J by 7 bases, with 22 bases left in between. CDR3 nucleotide sequence: TGTGCCATCAGGTCACTAGAGGGAGACACTAGTGAGCAGTACTTC. This translates into CAIRSLEGDTSEQYF.

This clone was seen more than once but under ten times. The chain joins TRBV7-2 to TRBJ2-5; D not certain. CDR3 length: 11 residues. The ends were cut back, 4 bases at V and 2 bases at J, with 2 bases in the middle. CDR1 and CDR2 from the germline V gene are SGHTA and FQGNSA. The CDR3 loop reads CASSSQETQYF. For the CDR3, the DNA is TGTGCCAGCAGCTCACAAGAGACCCAGTACTTC.

The table lists this clone with a count of one. The V call is TRBV5-8, the J call TRBJ2-1, with 10 bases lining up with TRBD1. Losses at the gene ends were 5 bases for V and 8 bases for J; bases not matched to a gene: 13. This CDR3 spans 16 amino acids. Germline CDR1 reads SGHTS; CDR2 reads YDEGEE. The CDR3 DNA sequence: TGTGCCAGCAGTATGCCGGGACAGGGGATGGGCTATGAGCAGTTCTTC. This codes for CASSMPGQGMGYEQFF.

This chain connects TRBV18 to TRBJ2-1, with 7 bases aligning to TRBD1. The CDR3 sequence is 15 residues long. With V trimmed by 6 bases and J by 0 bases, 5 bases remained unmatched. Germline values: CDR1 KGHSH, CDR2 LQKENI. The CDR3 region is CASSSGGGSYNEQFF. The CDR3, as DNA: TGTGCCAGCTCCTCAGGGGGTGGCTCCTACAATGAGCAGTTCTTC.

The J gene is TRBJ1-2, the V gene TRBV3-1 (or the pseudogene TRBV3-2); 7 bases align to TRBD1. Germline V gene data show CDR1 as LGHDT and CDR2 as YNNKEL (reference sequence). The CDR3 length is 15 residues. Unmatched junction bases numbered 10, after V lost 4 bases and J lost 5 bases. CDR3: CASSPRDRLGYGYTF. CDR3 nucleotide sequence: TGTGCCAGCAGCCCCCGGGACAGACTGGGGTATGGCTACACCTTC.

The chain links TRBV3-1 (or the pseudogene TRBV3-2) to TRBJ2-3; tentative D call: TRBD1 (5 bases). Looked up from germline, CDR1 is LGHDT and CDR2 is YNNKEL (reference sequence). The CDR3 totals 15 residues. Trimming stripped 4 bases from V and 3 bases from J, with 14 bases between. CDR3 loop: CASSLLGLSTDTQYF. CDR3 coding DNA: TGTGCCAGCAGCCTACTGGGGCTGTCAACAGATACGCAGTATTTT.

The chain uses TRBV7-9 and TRBJ2-2; maybe TRBD2 (6 bases). This CDR3 region has 14 residues. CDR1 is SEHNR, CDR2 FQNEAQ, per germline (reference sequence). The ends were cut back, 4 bases at V and 3 bases at J, with 9 bases in the middle. Written as DNA, the CDR3 is TGTGCCAGCAGCTCGGGACTGCACACCGGGGAGCTGTTTTTT. Its translation: CASSSGLHTGELFF. Together with reference TRBV7-9 and TRBJ2-2, the CDR3 gives the full variable domain: DTGVSQNPRHKITKRGQNVTFRCDPISEHNRLYWYRQTLGQGPEFLTYFQNEAQLEKSRLLSDRFSAERPKGSFSTLEIQRTEQGDSAMYLCASSSGLHTGELFFGEGSRLTVL.

This clone was seen only a few times. V and J are TRBV18 and TRBJ1-5; 7 bases agree with TRBD1. Trimming at V came to 6 bases and at J to 4 bases, leaving 6 bases not matched to a gene. The CDR3 has 14 residues. Germline V gives CDR1 KGHSH, CDR2 LQKENI. The CDR3 DNA is TGTGCCAGCTCCCCCGGGACAGTTAATCAGCCCCAGCATTTT. Protein sequence: CASSPGTVNQPQHF.

The chain has TRBV5-4 and TRBJ2-7; 12 nucleotides align to TRBD2. The CDR3 has 15 residues. After removal of 4 bases from V and 7 bases from J, the junction contained 9 bases not matched to a gene. CDR1 is SGHNT, CDR2 YYREEE, per germline (reference sequence). This chain's CDR3 is CASSVLAGGPGEQYF. CDR3 sequence (DNA): TGTGCCAGCAGCGTCCTAGCGGGAGGGCCGGGTGAGCAGTACTTC.

The rearrangement uses TRBV19 and TRBJ2-1; the match to TRBD2 covers 10 bases. There are 18 residues in the CDR3. V lost 7 bases, J lost 5 bases, and 17 bases stayed unmatched. Per germline, CDR1 LNHDA and CDR2 SQIVND (reference sequence). CDR3 coding DNA: TGTGCCAGTAAACCCACGGAGCGGGGGGGTTTTTTGCACAATGAGCAGTTCTTC. It is translated as CASKPTERGGFLHNEQFF.

The chain has TRBV7-9 and TRBJ1-3, with TRBD1 matching over 8 bases. Germline CDR1 reads SEHNR; CDR2 reads FQNEAQ (reference sequence). The CDR3 extends over 17 amino acids. V was pared by 2 bases and J by 0 bases, with 6 bases of the junction left unmatched. CDR3 sequence (DNA): TGTGCCAGCAGCTTATTTGGGACAGGCTCCTCTGGAAACACCATATATTTT. Translated: CASSLFGTGSSGNTIYF.

This clone was seen just once. This chain links TRBV10-3 with TRBJ2-7, with TRBD1 identical over 10 bases. This CDR3 is built from 15 residues. CDR1 is ENHRY and CDR2 is SYGVKD in the germline V gene. Unmatched junction bases numbered 13, after V lost 10 bases and J lost 4 bases. CDR3 protein: CATRLRDRGHYEQYF. The CDR3 DNA reads as TGTGCCACACGACTAAGGGACAGGGGTCATTACGAGCAGTACTTC.

V usage is TRBV4-2 and J usage is TRBJ2-2; possibly TRBD1 for D (6 bases). Germline loops: CDR1 LGHNA, CDR2 YNFKEQ. CDR3 length equals 16 residues. Trimming took 0 bases from V and 7 from J, leaving 15 bases between them. DNA for the CDR3: TGTGCCAGCAGCCAAGACAGGGGATGGGATATCGGGGAGCTGTTTTTT. The encoded protein is CASSQDRGWDIGELFF.

This clone came up once. The rearrangement links TRBV18 to TRBJ2-3; D gene uncertain. The CDR3 runs 13 residues. Trimming stripped 0 bases from V and 2 bases from J, with 3 bases between. Looked up from germline, CDR1 is KGHSH and CDR2 is LQKENI. The CDR3: CASSPPATDTQYF. The CDR3 DNA sequence: TGTGCCAGCTCACCACCGGCCACAGATACGCAGTATTTT.

This clone was recorded once. The chain uses TRBV27 and TRBJ1-2, with TRBD1 matching over 7 bases. This CDR3 is built from 14 residues. Germline V lookup: CDR1 MNHEY, CDR2 SMNVEV (reference sequence). V lost 10 bases, J lost 4 bases, and 12 bases stayed unmatched. CDR3 loop: CATGRGQSTYGYTF. CDR3 sequence (DNA): TGTGCCACCGGGAGGGGACAGTCAACCTATGGCTACACCTTC.

This clone was observed a single time. One junction end does not reproduce the germline sequence, and a read error may be involved. The rearrangement links TRBV6-5 to TRBJ2-5, with D possibly TRBD2 on 6 matching bases. The germline gives CDR1 MNHEY, CDR2 SVGAGI. There are 12 residues in the CDR3. This CDR3 reads CAGGTTQEAQYF. The CDR3 DNA reads as TGTGCCGGAGGGACCACGCAAGAGGCCCAGTACTTC.

This chain links TRBV19 with TRBJ1-6, with a tentative D call TRBD1 (5 bases). V lost 10 bases, J lost 7 bases, and 14 bases lay in between. The CDR3 is 13 amino acids. The germline gives CDR1 LNHDA, CDR2 SQIVND (reference sequence). DNA of the CDR3: TGTGCCACTGGGGCGGCGGTCAATTCACCCCTCCACTTT. As protein: CATGAAVNSPLHF.

This chain links TRBV3-1 (or the pseudogene TRBV3-2) with TRBJ2-3; a weak D match, TRBD1 (5 bases). Germline CDR1 is LGHDT and CDR2 is YNNKEL (reference sequence). Trimming cost V 4 bases and J 8 bases, with 10 bases left between them. The CDR3 is 12 amino acids. The CDR3 region is CASSPRVGTQYF. The CDR3 DNA reads as TGTGCCAGCAGCCCCAGGGTGGGTACGCAGTATTTT.